Only one count was recorded for the clone carrying this T cell receptor (beta chain). Its specificity is unknown. Healthy HIV-negative adults without recent acute infections or vaccinations served as donors. This record comes from a study of shared clonotypes between healthy human individuals. CDR3 length: 18 amino acids. After removal of 3 bases from V and 0 bases from J, the junction contained 14 bases not matched to a gene. Germline V CDR1 and CDR2: MDHEN, SYDVKM. Whole-study findings and limits: In several donors, around 5% of naive CD4 clonotypes appeared in common.

Here immunoSEQ multiplex PCR was the method, and the copy in TCRdb shows in-frame clones only, minus some. The sample shows 1.6 million or so clones, about 98.5% of them seen only once. The chain uses TRBV28 and TRBJ2-7; 7 bases agree with TRBD1. The source material was naive CD4+ T cells sorted from blood. Stated subset: CD45RA+ positively selected. The sequence derives from a man aged 30 to 45 in good health. CDR3 nucleotide sequence: TGTGCCAGCAGTTTTAACAAGCGACGTGGGACAGCCTCCTACGAGCAGTACTTC. It yields the protein CASSFNKRRGTASYEQYF.